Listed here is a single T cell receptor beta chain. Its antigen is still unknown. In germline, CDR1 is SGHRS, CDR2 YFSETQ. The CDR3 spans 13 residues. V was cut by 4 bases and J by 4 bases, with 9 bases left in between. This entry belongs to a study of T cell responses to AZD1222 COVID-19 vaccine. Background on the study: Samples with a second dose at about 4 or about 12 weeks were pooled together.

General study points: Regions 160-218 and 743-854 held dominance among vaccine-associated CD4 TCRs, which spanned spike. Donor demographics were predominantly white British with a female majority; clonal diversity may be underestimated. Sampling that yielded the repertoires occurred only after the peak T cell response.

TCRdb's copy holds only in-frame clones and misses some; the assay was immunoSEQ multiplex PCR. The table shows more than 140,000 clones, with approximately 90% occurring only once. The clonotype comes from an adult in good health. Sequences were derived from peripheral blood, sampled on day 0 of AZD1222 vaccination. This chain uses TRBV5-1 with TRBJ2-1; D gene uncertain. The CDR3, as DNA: TGCGCCAGCAGCCAAGAATTGTACAATGAGCAGTTCTTC. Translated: CASSQELYNEQFF.